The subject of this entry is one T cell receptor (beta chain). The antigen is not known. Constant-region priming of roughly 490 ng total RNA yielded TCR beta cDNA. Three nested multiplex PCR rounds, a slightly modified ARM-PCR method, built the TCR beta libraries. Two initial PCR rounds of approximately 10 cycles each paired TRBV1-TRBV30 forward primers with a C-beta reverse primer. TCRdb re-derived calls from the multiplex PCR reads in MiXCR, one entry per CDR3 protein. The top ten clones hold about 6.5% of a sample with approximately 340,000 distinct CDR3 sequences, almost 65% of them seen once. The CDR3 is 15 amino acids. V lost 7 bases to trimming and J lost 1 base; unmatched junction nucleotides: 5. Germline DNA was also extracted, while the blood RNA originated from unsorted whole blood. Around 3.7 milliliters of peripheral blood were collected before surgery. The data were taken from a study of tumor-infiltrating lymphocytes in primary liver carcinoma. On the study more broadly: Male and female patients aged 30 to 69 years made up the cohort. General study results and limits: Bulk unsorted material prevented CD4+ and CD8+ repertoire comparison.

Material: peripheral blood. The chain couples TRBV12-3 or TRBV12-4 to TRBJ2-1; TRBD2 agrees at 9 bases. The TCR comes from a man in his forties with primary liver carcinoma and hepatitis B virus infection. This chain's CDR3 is CASNSSGKSYNEQFF. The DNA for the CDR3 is TGTGCCAGCAATTCTAGCGGGAAGTCCTACAATGAGCAGTTCTTC.